What follows describes a single T cell receptor beta chain. The antigen remains unidentified. No DNA is given; TCRdb re-called the 5' RACE reads and lists each CDR3 protein once. In total, the table holds around 40,000 distinct CDR3 sequences. This entry belongs to a study of monozygotic twins with inflammatory bowel disease. Findings and caveats of the study: Especially with disease activity, IBD patients shared fewer clonotypes with others than healthy twins did.

This CDR3 comprises 15 residues. Germline V gene sequence: CDR1 SEHNR, CDR2 FQNEAQ (reference sequence). The source material was blood. The chain uses TRBV7-9 and TRBJ2-7; TCRdb indicates TRBD1, and absent DNA this call remains unverified. The origin of this receptor is a human donor with ulcerative colitis or Crohn's disease, or a healthy co-twin of an affected twin (not recorded which). The CDR3 loop reads CASSPPSGWDYEQYF. The full variable domain, completed using reference TRBV7-9 and TRBJ2-7, is DTGVSQNPRHKITKRGQNVTFRCDPISEHNRLYWYRQTLGQGPEFLTYFQNEAQLEKSRLLSDRFSAERPKGSFSTLEIQRTEQGDSAMYLCASSPPSGWDYEQYFGPGTRLTVT.